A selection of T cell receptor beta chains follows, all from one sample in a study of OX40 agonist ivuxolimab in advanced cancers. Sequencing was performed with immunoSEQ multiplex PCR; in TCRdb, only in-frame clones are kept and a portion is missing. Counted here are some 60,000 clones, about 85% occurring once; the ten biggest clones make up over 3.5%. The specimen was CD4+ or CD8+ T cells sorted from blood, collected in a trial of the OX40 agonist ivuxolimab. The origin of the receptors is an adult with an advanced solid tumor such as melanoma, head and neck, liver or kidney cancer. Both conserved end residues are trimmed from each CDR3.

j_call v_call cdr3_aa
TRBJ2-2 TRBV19 ASSILQTGGAAGELF
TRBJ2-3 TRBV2 ASRQGATGDTQY
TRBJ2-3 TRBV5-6 ASSPGTGADTQY
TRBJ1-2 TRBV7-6 ASSLPLQAAGYT
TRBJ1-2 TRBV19 ASSIWGSGYT
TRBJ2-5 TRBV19 ASSTTGGNQETQY
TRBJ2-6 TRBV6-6 ASSRTGAGANVLT
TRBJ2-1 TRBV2 ASRGQGNEQF
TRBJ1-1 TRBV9 ASSGQNTEAF
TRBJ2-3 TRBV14 ASSGFYSTVTDTQY
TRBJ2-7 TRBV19 ASKLAGEEEQY
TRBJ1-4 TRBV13 ASSPGTNEKLF
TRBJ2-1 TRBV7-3 ASSPAGVRNEQF
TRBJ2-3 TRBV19 ASSIDLGSTDTQY
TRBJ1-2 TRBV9 ASSAPQTGTLSGYT
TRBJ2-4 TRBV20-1 SATQGDIQY
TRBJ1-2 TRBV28 ASSRGQGVTNYGYT
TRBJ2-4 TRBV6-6 ASTGVGGGSKNIQY
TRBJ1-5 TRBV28 ASTSSGYSNQPQH
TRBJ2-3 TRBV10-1 ASSERRSSTDTQY
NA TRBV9 ASSVGQAASYEQY
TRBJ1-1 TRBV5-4 ASSLAGRTEAF
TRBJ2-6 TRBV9 ASSGGDPRSGANVLT
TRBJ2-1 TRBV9 ASSPDRGFYNEQF
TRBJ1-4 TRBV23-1 ADRPGQGATNEKLF
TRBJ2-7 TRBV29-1 SVPVLTPVGVEQY
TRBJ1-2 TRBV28 ASSLLRRQGINGYT
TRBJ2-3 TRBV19 ASSIEGASTDTQY
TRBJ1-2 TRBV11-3 ASSLPNPTRGTRRYGYT
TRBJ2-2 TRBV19 ASSFGAGGPSSGELF
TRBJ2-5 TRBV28 ASSRPPRGTSGRGFQETQY